This T cell receptor beta chain was recovered during a study of T cell repertoires in cytomegalovirus infection. Whole-study context: Matching HLA type, along with CMV infection, was indicated by public TCR beta signatures. Study outcomes and limitations: HLA-C-restricted TCR beta clonotypes specific for CMV led the ex vivo response. Cumulative frequency of public TCR beta families picked out carriers of CMV plus the relevant HLA.

The sample holds a few counts of this clonotype. Antigen specificity is unknown. The CDR3 sequence is 15 residues long. V gave up 1 base and J gave up 4 bases, with 12 bases separating them. Looked up from germline, CDR1 is MDHEN and CDR2 is SYDVKM. TCRdb independently ran MiXCR on the reads; one entry per CDR3 protein. The sample lists some 180,000 distinct CDR3 sequences; 17% were seen once. The receptor was derived from a human donor in good health (CMV status not recorded). Some clones in this sample may be carry-over from other donors' samples. The sequenced sample consisted of CD8+ T cells from PBMCs. The chain employs TRBV28 and TRBJ2-3; possibly TRBD2 for D (5 bases). CDR3 sequence (DNA): TGTGCCAGCAGTTTATCCCGGACTGTGCCAGATACGCAGTATTTT. It specifies CASSLSRTVPDTQYF.